This T cell receptor (beta chain) was sequenced during a study of blood T cell repertoires in COVID-19. Study details: Donors in the United States, Italy and Spain gave samples during acute or convalescent COVID-19.

This CDR3 has 12 amino acids. Germline trimming cut 4 bases from V and 7 bases from J; bases unmatched to any gene: 3. Looked up from germline, CDR1 is MNHEY and CDR2 is SVGAGI. In the source study's methods: How many nucleated cells were present was estimated from reference gene primer amplification. Assay: immunoSEQ multiplex PCR; the TCRdb copy retains only in-frame clones and omits some. The D gene and trimming were derived from the DNA, and the V and J assignments and clone size from that table. In the table there are about 68,000 clones, approximately 90% of which are singletons. V usage is TRBV6-5 and J usage is TRBJ2-7; 8 bases agree with TRBD2. The specimen sequenced was peripheral blood. This receptor was taken from a woman aged 55-69 years with active COVID-19. CDR3 in amino acids: CASSLAGKEQYF. The CDR3 DNA follows: TGTGCCAGCAGTTTAGCGGGAAAAGAGCAGTACTTC.